Presented here are 23 T cell receptor beta chains from one specimen sequenced in a study of blood T cell repertoires in COVID-19. Data came from immunoSEQ multiplex PCR; TCRdb stores just in-frame clones and leaves some out. The profile covers around 100,000 clones, with around nine tenths appearing a single time and 6% taken by the ten largest. The sample taken for sequencing was peripheral blood. The receptors derive from a human donor in a cohort sampled during active COVID-19.

The chain combines TRBV6-2 or TRBV6-3 with TRBJ2-3; 13 bases map to TRBD2. The J segment lost 3 bases and the V segment lost 0 bases, leaving 15 bases of the junction unmatched. Germline V CDR1 and CDR2: MNHEY, SVGEGT. CDR3 length: 21 amino acids. The CDR3, as DNA: TGTGCCAGCAGTTACTCGCCCTGGACTAGCGGGAGATCGCGGACTACAGATACGCAGTATTTT. Translating it yields CASSYSPWTSGRSRTTDTQYF.

V and J are TRBV9 and TRBJ2-6; D is possibly TRBD1 (6 bases). V lost 4 bases, J lost 4 bases, and 15 bases lay in between. Germline V gene lookup returns CDR1 SGDLS and CDR2 YYNGEE. This CDR3 is built from 16 residues. CDR3 in DNA: TGTGCCAGCAGCCCTAGTACAGGGCCCGGGGCCAACGTCCTGACTTTC. Translating gives CASSPSTGPGANVLTF.

With regard to this clone: The junction departs from the called germline gene at one end, perhaps through a read error. This chain joins TRBV20-1 and TRBJ2-7, with a weak D call TRBD2 (6 bases). This CDR3 is built from 10 residues. CDR1 and CDR2 from the germline V gene are DFQATT and SNEGSKA (reference sequence). CDR3 in amino acids: CSARDRDFIF. CDR3 sequence (DNA): TGCAGTGCTAGAGATCGGGACTTTATCTTC.

The V gene is TRBV7-2, the J gene TRBJ2-2, with D perhaps TRBD2 (6 bases). CDR3 size: 15 residues. In germline, CDR1 is SGHTA, CDR2 FQGNSA. V lost 5 bases, J lost 2 bases, and 12 bases lay in between. Here the CDR3 reads CASSIRDLNTGELFF. CDR3 in DNA: TGTGCCAGCAGCATCCGGGACTTAAACACCGGGGAGCTGTTTTTT.

V and J are TRBV4-3 and TRBJ1-3; 7 positions match TRBD1. Looked up from germline, CDR1 is LGHNA and CDR2 is YSLEER. Trimming took 4 bases from V and 8 from J; bases not matched to a gene: 14. This CDR3 region has 16 residues. CDR3 in amino acids: CASSLESGTDFDTIYF. The CDR3 DNA is TGCGCCAGCAGCCTGGAATCCGGGACAGATTTCGACACCATATATTTT.

V and J are TRBV7-2 and TRBJ1-5, with D possibly being TRBD1 (5 bases). The CDR3 runs to 13 residues. Germline CDR1 SGHTA, CDR2 FQGNSA. V lost 5 bases and J 3 bases, leaving 8 bases between the germline ends. The CDR3 protein is CASSQGNNQPQHF. The CDR3 DNA is TGTGCCAGCAGCCAGGGAAACAATCAGCCCCAGCATTTT.

This CDR3 reads CASSYDRDGQTQYF. DNA for the CDR3: TGTGCCAGCAGTTACGACAGGGATGGACAGACCCAGTACTTC. The rearrangement joins TRBV6-2 or TRBV6-3 to TRBJ2-5; 7 bases fit TRBD1. The germline gives CDR1 MNHEY, CDR2 SVGEGT. Trimming removed 2 bases from V and 6 bases from J; junction bases left unmatched: 6. CDR3 length equals 14 residues.

The J gene is TRBJ2-2, the V gene TRBV25-1, with D possibly matching TRBD2 (6 bases). Germline assignment: CDR1 MGHDK and CDR2 SYGVNS. The germline V and J ends were trimmed by 8 bases and 5 bases, with 15 bases remaining between them. The CDR3 is 14 residues long. This chain's CDR3 is CASYTPSGTGELFF. Written as DNA, the CDR3 is TGTGCCAGCTATACTCCAAGCGGGACCGGGGAGCTGTTTTTT.

The V and J genes are TRBV30 and TRBJ1-5, with 8 bases fitting TRBD1. The V and J ends lost 2 bases and 4 bases, in that order; junction bases with no gene match: 4. This CDR3 has 14 amino acids. Germline CDR1 is GTSNPN and CDR2 is SVGIG (reference sequence). The CDR3 is CAWSMGQVNQPQHF. The CDR3 nucleotides are TGTGCCTGGAGTATGGGACAGGTGAATCAGCCCCAGCATTTT.

This chain connects TRBV6-5 to TRBJ2-1; 10 bases are a match to TRBD2. CDR1 and CDR2 from the germline V gene are MNHEY and SVGAGI. Unmatched junction bases numbered 2, after V lost 0 bases and J lost 6 bases. This CDR3 is built from 15 residues. CDR3 sequence (DNA): TGTGCCAGCAGTTACTCAGCGGGGGGGATCAATGAGCAGTTCTTC. Translation: CASSYSAGGINEQFF.

The sample holds one count of this clone. The chain links TRBV5-5 to TRBJ1-2, with 9 bases matching TRBD1. Germline V lookup: CDR1 SGHKS, CDR2 YYEKEE (reference sequence). There are 14 residues in the CDR3. Trimming at V came to 4 bases and at J to 2 bases, leaving 3 bases not matched to a gene. The CDR3 DNA is TGTGCCAGCAGCCGGACAGGGGTAAACTATGGCTACACCTTC. It yields the protein CASSRTGVNYGYTF.

CDR3 sequence: CASKRFQGTQETQYF. The CDR3 nucleotides are TGCGCCAGCAAACGATTTCAGGGGACCCAAGAGACCCAGTACTTC. The chain carries TRBV5-1 and TRBJ2-5, with D maybe TRBD1 (6 bases). With 6 bases removed from V and 1 base from J, the gap between germline ends came to 16 bases. CDR1 and CDR2 (germline): SGHRS, YFSETQ. CDR3 size: 15 residues. The whole variable domain, remainder taken from reference TRBV5-1 and TRBJ2-5, is KAGVTQTPRYLIKTRGQQVTLSCSPISGHRSVSWYQQTPGQGLQFLFEYFSETQRNKGNFPGRFSGRQFSNSRSEMNVSTLELGDSALYLCASKRFQGTQETQYFGPGTRLLVL.

This chain joins TRBV7-2 and TRBJ2-1; tentatively, D is TRBD2 (6 bases). V lost 0 bases, J lost 7 bases, and 10 bases lay in between. The germline V gene encodes CDR1 SGHTA and CDR2 FQGNSA. The CDR3 consists of 14 residues. CDR3 protein: CASSLAGSSNEQFF. DNA of the CDR3: TGTGCCAGCAGCTTAGCCGGGAGTAGTAATGAGCAGTTCTTC.

The rearrangement uses TRBV6-5 and TRBJ2-7; TRBD2 is a possible D gene (6 bases). The CDR3 runs 11 residues. Looked up from germline, CDR1 is MNHEY and CDR2 is SVGAGI. Trimming removed 6 bases from V and 4 bases from J, with 7 bases in between. CDR3 coding DNA: TGTGCCAGCAGGGAGGGGTACGAGCAGTACTTC. Amino acids: CASREGYEQYF.

This rearrangement joins TRBV28 to TRBJ1-5; 10 bases align to TRBD1. Germline lookup yields CDR1 MDHEN and CDR2 SYDVKM. J gave up 7 bases and V 4 bases, and 7 bases lay outside the gene matches. The length of the CDR3 is 15 residues. In nucleotides, the CDR3 is TGTGCCAGCAGTTCCCGACAGGGGGCTAGGCAGCCCCAGCATTTT. Translation: CASSSRQGARQPQHF.

The gene calls are TRBV19 and TRBJ2-7; 7 bases are shared with TRBD2. This CDR3 is 14 amino acids long. Germline V gene sequence: CDR1 LNHDA, CDR2 SQIVND (reference sequence). Losses at the gene ends were 5 bases for V and 2 bases for J; bases not matched to a gene: 6. In DNA form, the CDR3 reads TGTGCCAGTAGTTCCTGGACTAGGCCCTACGAGCAGTACTTC. Its translation: CASSSWTRPYEQYF.

This chain links TRBV4-2 with TRBJ1-2, with D perhaps matching TRBD1 (5 bases). V shed 1 base and J shed 5 bases, with 14 bases lying between them. Per the germline V gene, CDR1 is LGHNA and CDR2 is YNFKEQ. This CDR3 is built from 15 residues. The CDR3 bases are TGTGCCAGCAGCCAAGCGGCAGGGTCGGAATATGGCTACACCTTC. Its translation: CASSQAAGSEYGYTF.

J is TRBJ2-3 and V is TRBV28; 7 bases are a match to TRBD1. The CDR3 has 15 amino acids. The trim removed 5 bases at V and 1 base at J, leaving 6 bases unmatched. The germline V gene encodes CDR1 MDHEN and CDR2 SYDVKM. The CDR3 here is CASSPTGDGTDTQYF. In nucleotides, the CDR3 is TGTGCCAGCAGTCCAACAGGGGACGGCACAGATACGCAGTATTTT.

This clone has more than one count but fewer than ten. V gene TRBV6-2 or TRBV6-3 combines with J gene TRBJ2-1; TRBD2 agrees at 12 bases. This CDR3 is built from 15 residues. Germline V gives CDR1 MNHEY, CDR2 SVGEGT. V lost 0 bases to trimming and J lost 6 bases; unmatched junction nucleotides: 0. The CDR3 protein is CASSYSTSGSNEQFF. CDR3 in DNA: TGTGCCAGCAGTTACTCGACTAGCGGGAGCAATGAGCAGTTCTTC.

CDR3 DNA: TGTGCCAGCAGCGTAGAGAGTGGGGCCCCACTAGCGGGACCCTACAATGAGCAGTTCTTC. Encoded protein: CASSVESGAPLAGPYNEQFF. This chain connects TRBV9 to TRBJ2-1; 10 bases are shared with TRBD2. Germline loops: CDR1 SGDLS, CDR2 YYNGEE. The CDR3 runs to 20 residues. The trim removed 0 bases at V and 2 bases at J, leaving 14 bases unmatched.

The chain employs TRBV30 and TRBJ1-2; 7 bases are a match to TRBD1. V dropped 0 bases and J dropped 7; count of bases not matched to a gene: 2. Germline CDR1 is GTSNPN and CDR2 is SVGIG (reference sequence). The CDR3 is 12 amino acids. CDR3 coding DNA: TGTGCCTGGAGTGTAAACAGGGGTGGCTACACCTTC. It is translated as CAWSVNRGGYTF.

This sequence joins TRBV5-1 and TRBJ1-2, with 9 bases that match TRBD1. With 3 bases clipped from V and 0 bases from J, the junction kept 6 bases outside the gene matches. The CDR3 is made up of 16 amino acids. The germline gives CDR1 SGHRS, CDR2 YFSETQ. The CDR3 region has the DNA TGCGCCAGCAGCTGGGCTAGGACAGGGGCTAACTATGGCTACACCTTC. Protein: CASSWARTGANYGYTF.

CDR3 nucleotides: TGTGCCAGCAGCCAAGCGGCAGGGGGTGAAAAACTGTTTTTT. It translates to CASSQAAGGEKLFF. V and J are TRBV3-1 (or the pseudogene TRBV3-2) and TRBJ1-4; 7 bases line up with TRBD1. The CDR3 has 14 residues. V shed 1 base, J shed 7 bases, and the junction held 3 bases outside the gene matches. From germline, CDR1 is LGHDT and CDR2 YNNKEL (reference sequence).